This entry is about one TCR beta chain. V gave up 8 bases and J gave up 3 bases, with 7 bases separating them. The length of the CDR3 is 11 residues. Per the germline V gene, CDR1 is MDHEN and CDR2 is SYDVKM. These data originate in a study of shared clonotypes between healthy human individuals. Per the original methods: ImmunoSEQ output held junction-only sequences without quality scores, so filtering differed. Method: immunoSEQ multiplex PCR; TCRdb's copy keeps in-frame clones and lacks some. V and J calls and clone size come straight from that table; D and trimming were deduced from the DNA. The sample carries about 2.3 million clones, approximately 93% recorded once.

The chain carries TRBV28 and TRBJ1-2; D is ambiguous. The source material was naive CD4+ T cells from PBMCs. The subset is: CD45RA+ positively selected. The receptor was derived from a man aged 18 to 29 in good health. Some clones in this sample may be carry-over from other donors' samples. The CDR3 DNA is TGTGCCAGCTCTGGCTACTATGGCTACACCTTC. The encoded protein is CASSGYYGYTF.